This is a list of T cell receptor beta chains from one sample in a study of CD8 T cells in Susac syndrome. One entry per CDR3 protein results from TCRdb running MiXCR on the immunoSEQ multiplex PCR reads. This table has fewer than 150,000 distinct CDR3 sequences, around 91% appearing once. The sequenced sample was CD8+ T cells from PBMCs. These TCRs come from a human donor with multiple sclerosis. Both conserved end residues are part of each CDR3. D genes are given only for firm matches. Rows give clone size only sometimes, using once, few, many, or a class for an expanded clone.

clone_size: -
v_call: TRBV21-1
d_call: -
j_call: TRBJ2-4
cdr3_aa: CASSESLTGVGFQNIQYF
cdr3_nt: TGTGCCAGCAGCGAATCCCTGACAGGGGTCGGTTTCCAAAACATTCAGTACTTC

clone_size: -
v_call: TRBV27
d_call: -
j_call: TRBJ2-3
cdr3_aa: CASALADTQYF
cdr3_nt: TGTGCCAGCGCCCTCGCAGATACGCAGTATTTT

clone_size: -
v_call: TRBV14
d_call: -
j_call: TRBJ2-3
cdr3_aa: CASSPTEGGSTDTQYF
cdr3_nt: TGTGCCAGCAGCCCGACCGAGGGTGGAAGCACAGATACGCAGTATTTT

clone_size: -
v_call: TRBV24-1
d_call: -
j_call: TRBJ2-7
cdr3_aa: CATSALGEQYF
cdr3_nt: TGTGCCACCAGTGCCCTCGGAGAGCAGTACTTC

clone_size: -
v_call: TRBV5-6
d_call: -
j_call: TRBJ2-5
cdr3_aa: CASSLVKQLQETQYF
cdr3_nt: TGTGCCAGCAGCTTGGTGAAACAGCTACAAGAGACCCAGTACTTC

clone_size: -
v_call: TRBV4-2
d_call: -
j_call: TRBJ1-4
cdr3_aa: CASSQYGDLLAEKLFF
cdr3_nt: TGTGCCAGCAGCCAATATGGAGACCTGCTGGCTGAAAAACTGTTTTTT

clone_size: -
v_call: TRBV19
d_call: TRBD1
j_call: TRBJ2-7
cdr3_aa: CASSGDSYEQYF
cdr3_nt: TGTGCCAGTAGTGGGGACAGCTACGAGCAGTACTTC

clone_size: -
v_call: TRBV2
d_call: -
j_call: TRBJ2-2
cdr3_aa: CASSESAADYAGELFF
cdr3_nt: TGTGCCAGCAGTGAAAGCGCAGCCGACTACGCCGGGGAGCTGTTTTTT

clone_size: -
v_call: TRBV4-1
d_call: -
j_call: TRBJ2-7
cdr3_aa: CASSQTVDYEQYF
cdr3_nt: TGCGCCAGCAGCCAAACTGTGGACTACGAGCAGTACTTC

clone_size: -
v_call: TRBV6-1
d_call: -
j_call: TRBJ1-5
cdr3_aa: CASSPSLVGPRNQPQHF
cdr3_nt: TGTGCCAGCAGCCCGTCCTTAGTGGGGCCGAGGAATCAGCCCCAGCATTTT

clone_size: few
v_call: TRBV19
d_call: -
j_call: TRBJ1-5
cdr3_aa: CASSTWESNQPQHF
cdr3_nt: TGTGCCAGTAGTACGTGGGAATCCAATCAGCCCCAGCATTTT

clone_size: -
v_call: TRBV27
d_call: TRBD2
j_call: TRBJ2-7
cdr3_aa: CASSPIAGGYEQYF
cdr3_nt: TGTGCCAGCTCCCCTATAGCGGGGGGCTACGAGCAGTACTTC

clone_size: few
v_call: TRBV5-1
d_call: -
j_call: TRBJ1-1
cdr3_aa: CASSFSLGTEAFF
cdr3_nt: TGCGCCAGCAGCTTTTCCTTGGGCACTGAAGCTTTCTTT

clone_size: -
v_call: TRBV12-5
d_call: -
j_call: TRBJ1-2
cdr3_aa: CASGLVKSSYGYTF
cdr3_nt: TGTGCTAGTGGTTTGGTAAAAAGTTCCTATGGCTACACCTTC

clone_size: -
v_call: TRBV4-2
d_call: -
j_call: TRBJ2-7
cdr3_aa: CASSQEWRLAYEQYF
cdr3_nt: TGTGCCAGCAGCCAAGAATGGCGGTTAGCCTACGAGCAGTACTTC

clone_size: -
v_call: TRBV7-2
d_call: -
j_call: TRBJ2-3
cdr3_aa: CASSLGLFSTDTQYF
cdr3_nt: TGTGCCAGCAGCTTAGGACTATTTAGCACAGATACGCAGTATTTT

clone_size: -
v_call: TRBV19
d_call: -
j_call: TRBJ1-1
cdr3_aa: CASSRAGGSTEAFF
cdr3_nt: TGTGCCAGTAGTCGCGCCGGAGGGAGCACTGAAGCTTTCTTT

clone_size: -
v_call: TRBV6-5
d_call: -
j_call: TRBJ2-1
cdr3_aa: CASSPQEGGYNEQFF
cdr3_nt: TGTGCCAGCAGTCCCCAGGAGGGTGGTTACAATGAGCAGTTCTTC

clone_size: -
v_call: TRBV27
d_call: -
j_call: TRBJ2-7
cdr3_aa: CASSSFGGETREQYF
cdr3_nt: TGTGCCAGCAGCTCATTCGGAGGGGAGACGAGGGAGCAGTACTTC

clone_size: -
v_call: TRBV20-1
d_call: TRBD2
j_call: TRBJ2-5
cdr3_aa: CSARASGRDRSQETQYF
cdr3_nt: TGCAGTGCTAGGGCTAGCGGGAGGGATAGGAGCCAAGAGACCCAGTACTTC

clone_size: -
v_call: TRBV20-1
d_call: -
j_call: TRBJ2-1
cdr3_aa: CSALGPLAGALNEQFF
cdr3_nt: TGCAGTGCTCTGGGCCCTTTGGCGGGCGCCCTCAATGAGCAGTTCTTC

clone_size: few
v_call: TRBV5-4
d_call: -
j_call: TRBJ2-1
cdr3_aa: CASSGVHEQFF
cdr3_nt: TGTGCCAGCAGCGGGGTTCATGAGCAGTTCTTC

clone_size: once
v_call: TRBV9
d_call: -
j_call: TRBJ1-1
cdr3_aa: CASSIGGGAAFF
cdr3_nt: TGTGCCAGCAGTATTGGGGGGGGAGCAGCTTTCTTT

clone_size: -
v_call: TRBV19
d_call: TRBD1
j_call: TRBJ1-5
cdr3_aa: CASRQGLQPQHF
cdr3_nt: TGTGCCAGTAGACAGGGGCTTCAGCCCCAGCATTTT

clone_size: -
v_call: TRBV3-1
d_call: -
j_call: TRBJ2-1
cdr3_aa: CASSHSSRSPRGVF
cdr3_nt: TGTGCCAGCAGCCATTCATCGCGGTCTCCCCGCGGGGTCTTC

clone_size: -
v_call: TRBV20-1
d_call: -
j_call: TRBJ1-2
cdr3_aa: CSASKANPNYGYPF
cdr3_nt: TGCAGTGCTAGCAAGGCGAACCCTAACTATGGCTACCCCTTC

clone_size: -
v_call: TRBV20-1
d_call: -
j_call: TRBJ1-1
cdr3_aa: CSARVPDVGTEAFF
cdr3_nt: TGCAGTGCTAGAGTTCCGGACGTGGGCACTGAAGCTTTCTTT

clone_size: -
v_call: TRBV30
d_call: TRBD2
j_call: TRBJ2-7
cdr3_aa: CAWSGLGLAGGAPSSYEQYF
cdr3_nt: TGTGCCTGGAGCGGCTTGGGACTAGCGGGAGGAGCGCCCAGCTCCTACGAGCAGTACTTC

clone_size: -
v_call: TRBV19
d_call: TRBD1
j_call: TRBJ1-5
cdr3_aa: CASSRTGTQPQHF
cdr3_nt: TGTGCCAGTAGCCGGACAGGGACTCAGCCCCAGCATTTT